The rows below give T cell receptor beta chains drawn from one sample of a study of T cells after posttransplantation cyclophosphamide. TCRdb's copy holds only in-frame clones and misses some; the assay was immunoSEQ multiplex PCR. The data contain roughly 6,800 clones, approximately 90% of them seen just once; the ten biggest clones take up approximately 13%. Sequencing used PBMCs, obtained approximately 45 months after allogeneic stem cell transplant with posttransplant cyclophosphamide. The receptors here all came from a female patient aged 50-65 years who received an allogeneic stem cell transplant from a related donor, was CMV-positive, and had no GVHD. Some T cells may be provided by the graft donor. Each CDR3 is given with its conserved first and last residue. Fields, in order: J gene, clone size, V gene, D gene, CDR3 DNA, CDR3 protein. The D gene is left open where the match is weak. Size values are once, few and many counts, or a class for expanded clones, and some rows have none.

J: TRBJ2-3
size: .
V: TRBV5-1
D: .
DNA: TGCGCCAGCGCCCTTATGGCGGTGAACCCTAGCACAGATACGCAGTATTTT
CDR3: CASALMAVNPSTDTQYF

J: TRBJ2-2
size: .
V: TRBV11-2
D: TRBD2
DNA: TGTGCCAGCAGCTTAGTCCTAGCGGGCACCGGGGAGCTGTTTTTT
CDR3: CASSLVLAGTGELFF

J: TRBJ1-1
size: .
V: TRBV9
D: TRBD1
DNA: TGTGCCAGCAGCGCCGACAGGGGATACACTGAAGCTTTCTTT
CDR3: CASSADRGYTEAFF

J: TRBJ2-5
size: .
V: TRBV7-2
D: TRBD2
DNA: TGTGCCAGCAGCCCACGGCGGCTAGCGGGAGCGGCCCAGTACTTC
CDR3: CASSPRRLAGAAQYF

J: TRBJ2-1
size: .
V: TRBV2
D: TRBD1
DNA: TGTGCCAGCAGTGGGACAGGCCGCCGTCAGAGAAATGAGCAGTTCTTC
CDR3: CASSGTGRRQRNEQFF

J: TRBJ2-1
size: .
V: TRBV25-1
D: .
DNA: TGTGCCAGCGATTCCCCCAGGGGGGACCAATACTCCTACAATGAGCAGTTCTTC
CDR3: CASDSPRGDQYSYNEQFF

J: TRBJ2-3
size: once
V: TRBV6-5
D: TRBD1
DNA: TGTGCCAGCAGTCGACAGGGTCAGAGCACAGATACGCAGTATTTT
CDR3: CASSRQGQSTDTQYF

J: TRBJ2-5
size: .
V: TRBV11-1
D: TRBD1
DNA: TGTGCCAGCAGCTTAGCGGGGACAGGGGCAGAGACCCAGTACTTC
CDR3: CASSLAGTGAETQYF

J: TRBJ2-1
size: .
V: TRBV28
D: .
DNA: TGTGCCAGCAGTTTCCACTTGGTCTACAATGAGCAGTTCTTC
CDR3: CASSFHLVYNEQFF

J: TRBJ1-2
size: .
V: TRBV27
D: TRBD1
DNA: TGTGCCAGCAGTCCCAGGGGGTATGGCTACACCTTC
CDR3: CASSPRGYGYTF

J: TRBJ1-1
size: .
V: TRBV18
D: .
DNA: TGTGCCAGCTCGCAGGGGATTATGGACACTGAAGCTTTCTTT
CDR3: CASSQGIMDTEAFF

J: TRBJ2-1
size: .
V: TRBV7-9
D: TRBD1
DNA: TGTGCCAGCAGCCGTGGACAGGCGAGCTCCTACAATGAGCAGTTCTTC
CDR3: CASSRGQASSYNEQFF

J: TRBJ2-2
size: .
V: TRBV7-9
D: .
DNA: TGTGCCAGCAGCTTAGAATTTGGACTAAACACCGGGGAGCTGTTTTTT
CDR3: CASSLEFGLNTGELFF

J: TRBJ1-1
size: .
V: TRBV7-3
D: .
DNA: TGTGCCAGCAGCTTGCACAGGGCCCTGAACACTGAAGCTTTCTTT
CDR3: CASSLHRALNTEAFF

J: TRBJ2-5
size: .
V: TRBV4-3
D: TRBD2
DNA: TGCGCCAGCAGCCCTCGGACTAGCGGGATTCAAGAGACCCAGTACTTC
CDR3: CASSPRTSGIQETQYF

J: TRBJ2-7
size: .
V: TRBV15
D: TRBD1
DNA: TGTGCCACCAGCAGGGAGGGACAGGGGGTCTACGAGCAGTACTTC
CDR3: CATSREGQGVYEQYF

J: TRBJ1-2
size: .
V: TRBV9
D: TRBD1
DNA: TGTGCCAGCAGGTCACCGGGACAGACCTATGGCTACACCTTC
CDR3: CASRSPGQTYGYTF

J: TRBJ2-7
size: .
V: TRBV5-1
D: TRBD1
DNA: TGCGCCAGCAGCTTAAGGACAGGGGCGAACTACGAGCAGTACTTC
CDR3: CASSLRTGANYEQYF

J: TRBJ2-1
size: .
V: TRBV2
D: .
DNA: TGTGCCAGCAGTGAAAACCCGGGGGGCGATGAGCAGTTCTTC
CDR3: CASSENPGGDEQFF

J: TRBJ2-1
size: .
V: TRBV28
D: TRBD2
DNA: TGTGCCAGCAGTTTGGCGGGAGAGGGGTACAATGAGCAGTTCTTC
CDR3: CASSLAGEGYNEQFF

J: TRBJ1-3
size: .
V: TRBV30
D: TRBD1
DNA: TGTGCCTGGAGGGACAGGTCCAGGGGATCTGGAAACACCATATATTTT
CDR3: CAWRDRSRGSGNTIYF

J: TRBJ1-5
size: .
V: TRBV7-6
D: TRBD1
DNA: TGTGCCAGCAGCCCTAGGGGACAGGGTAGCAATCAGCCCCAGCATTTT
CDR3: CASSPRGQGSNQPQHF

J: TRBJ2-7
size: .
V: TRBV28
D: .
DNA: TGTGCCAGCAGTTTAGAGGACTCCTACGAGCAGTACTTC
CDR3: CASSLEDSYEQYF